This is a list of T cell receptor beta chains from one sample in a study of T cells in Graves' hyperthyroidism and ophthalmopathy. In TCRdb, the multiplex PCR reads were re-called with MiXCR into one record per CDR3 protein. The sample includes approximately 200,000 distinct CDR3 sequences, 18% of them seen just once. Sequenced material: blood. The receptors derive from a middle-aged man with Graves' hyperthyroidism. The CDR3 runs from the conserved cysteine through the conserved F or W. D genes are given only for firm matches. Not all rows give a size; the values are once, few, many and, for expanded clones, a class.

once,TRBV10-3,TRBJ2-6,TRBD2,CAISEPRGGFSSSANVLTF,TGTGCCATCAGTGAGCCCCGGGGGGGGTTCTCTTCATCGGCCAACGTCCTGACTTTC
few,TRBV20-1,TRBJ1-5,TRBD1,CSAARDSPVSNQPQHF,TGCAGTGCTGCCAGGGACAGCCCAGTTAGCAATCAGCCCCAGCATTTT
NA,TRBV19,TRBJ1-5,NA,CASSPRGRGAEGNQPQHF,TGTGCCAGTAGTCCCCGGGGTAGGGGGGCGGAGGGCAATCAGCCCCAGCATTTT
few,TRBV27,TRBJ2-5,NA,CASLGGPYQETQYF,TGTGCTAGCCTCGGGGGCCCTTATCAAGAGACCCAGTACTTC
many,TRBV7-3,TRBJ2-7,TRBD2,CASSRLAGAYEQYF,TGTGCCAGCAGCCGGCTAGCGGGGGCCTACGAGCAGTACTTC
many,TRBV15,TRBJ2-7,NA,CATSNRYEQYF,TGTGCCACCAGCAACCGCTACGAGCAGTACTTC
NA,TRBV5-1,TRBJ1-3,NA,CASSLGGFGNTIYF,TGCGCCAGCAGCTTGGGGGGGTTTGGAAACACCATATATTTT
many,TRBV3-1,TRBJ1-1,NA,CASSQKTENTEAFF,TGTGCCAGCAGCCAGAAGACAGAGAACACTGAAGCTTTCTTT
many,TRBV11-2,TRBJ2-7,NA,CASSRAQGQALYEQYF,TGTGCCAGCAGCCGAGCACAGGGTCAGGCCCTCTACGAGCAGTACTTC
few,TRBV7-2,TRBJ2-5,NA,CASNLDQETQYF,TGTGCCAGCAACCTGGACCAAGAGACCCAGTACTTC
many,TRBV28,TRBJ2-7,NA,CASSFLLPYEQYF,TGTGCCAGCAGTTTTTTGCTCCCCTACGAGCAGTACTTC
many,TRBV28,TRBJ1-1,NA,CASSLCISRLNTEAFF,TGTGCCAGCAGTTTATGCATCAGCCGCCTGAACACTGAAGCTTTCTTT
many,TRBV7-2,TRBJ2-3,TRBD2,CASSLGGSGLAGGQYF,TGTGCCAGCAGCTTGGGGGGATCGGGACTAGCGGGAGGGCAGTATTTT
few,TRBV6-6,TRBJ1-1,NA,CASSYSLGRTNTEAFF,TGTGCCAGCAGTTACTCCTTGGGACGGACGAACACTGAAGCTTTCTTT
many,TRBV2,TRBJ2-5,NA,CASSGRGYKETQYF,TGTGCCAGCAGTGGTCGGGGGTACAAAGAGACCCAGTACTTC
NA,TRBV20-1,TRBJ1-4,NA,CSVFREITEKLFF,TGCAGTGTATTCCGGGAGATCACCGAAAAACTGTTTTTT
many,TRBV12-3/TRBV12-4,TRBJ2-2,NA,CASSSYRGLSETGELFF,TGTGCCAGCAGTAGTTATCGGGGCCTCTCGGAAACCGGGGAGCTGTTTTTT
NA,TRBV7-3,TRBJ2-7,NA,CASSATGSGSEQYF,TGTGCCAGCAGCGCTACAGGGTCAGGTTCCGAGCAGTACTTC
medium-sized,TRBV28,TRBJ2-7,TRBD1,CASSYPGQGDYEQYF,TGTGCCAGCAGTTATCCGGGACAGGGGGACTACGAGCAGTACTTC
many,TRBV4-2,TRBJ1-2,NA,CASSGVSDNYGYTF,TGTGCCAGCAGCGGTGTCAGTGACAACTATGGCTACACCTTC
many,TRBV28,TRBJ1-6,NA,CASRPGTPSSYNSPLHF,TGTGCCAGCAGACCCGGGACTCCGAGCTCCTATAATTCACCCCTCCACTTT
many,TRBV7-9,TRBJ2-1,TRBD1,CASSLAPGQGNHNEQFF,TGTGCCAGCAGCTTAGCTCCGGGACAGGGGAACCACAATGAGCAGTTCTTC
many,TRBV7-3,TRBJ2-3,TRBD1,CASSSTGVGTDTQYF,TGTGCCAGCAGCTCGACAGGGGTTGGCACAGATACGCAGTATTTT
many,TRBV7-6,TRBJ2-1,TRBD2,CASSFSGGVYNEQFF,TGTGCCAGCAGCTTTAGCGGGGGCGTTTACAATGAGCAGTTCTTC
few,TRBV2,TRBJ2-7,TRBD1,CASRGGDRSNYEQYF,TGTGCCAGCAGGGGTGGGGACAGAAGTAACTACGAGCAGTACTTC